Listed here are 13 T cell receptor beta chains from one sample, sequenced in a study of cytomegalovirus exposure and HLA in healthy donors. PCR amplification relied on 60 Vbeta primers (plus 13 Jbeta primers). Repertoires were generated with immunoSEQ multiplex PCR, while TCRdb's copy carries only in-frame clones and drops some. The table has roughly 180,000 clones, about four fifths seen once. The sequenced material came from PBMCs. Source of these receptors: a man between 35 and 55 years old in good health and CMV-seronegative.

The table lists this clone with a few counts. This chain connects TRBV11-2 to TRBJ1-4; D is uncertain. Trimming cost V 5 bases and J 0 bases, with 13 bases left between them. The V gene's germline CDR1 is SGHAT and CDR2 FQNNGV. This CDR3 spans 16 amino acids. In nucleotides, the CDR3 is TGTGCCAGCAGCAAAGGAACAGAATCAACTAATGAAAAACTGTTTTTT. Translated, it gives CASSKGTESTNEKLFF.

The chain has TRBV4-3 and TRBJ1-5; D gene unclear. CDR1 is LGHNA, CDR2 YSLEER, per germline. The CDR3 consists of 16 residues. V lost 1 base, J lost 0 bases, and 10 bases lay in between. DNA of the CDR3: TGCGCCAGCAGCCAAGGAGTCCGCAATAGCAATCAGCCCCAGCATTTT. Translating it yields CASSQGVRNSNQPQHF.

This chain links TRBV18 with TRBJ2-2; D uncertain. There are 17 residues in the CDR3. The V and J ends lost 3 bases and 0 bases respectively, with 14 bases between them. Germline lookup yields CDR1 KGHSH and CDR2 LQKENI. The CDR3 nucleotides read TGTGCCAGCTCACCCCTCGGGTCAGCACCGAACACCGGGGAGCTGTTTTTT. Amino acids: CASSPLGSAPNTGELFF.

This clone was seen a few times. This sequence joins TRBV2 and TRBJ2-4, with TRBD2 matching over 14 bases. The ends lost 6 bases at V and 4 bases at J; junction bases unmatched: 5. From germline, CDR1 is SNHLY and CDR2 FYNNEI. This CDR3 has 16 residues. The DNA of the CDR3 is TGTGCCAGCAGGACTAGCGGGAGGGCTGAGAAAAACATTCAGTACTTC. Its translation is CASRTSGRAEKNIQYF.

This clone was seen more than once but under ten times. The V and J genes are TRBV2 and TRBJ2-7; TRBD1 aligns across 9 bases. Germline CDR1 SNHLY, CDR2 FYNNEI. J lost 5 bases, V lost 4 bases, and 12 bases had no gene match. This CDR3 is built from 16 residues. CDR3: CASSVGPGQGVHEQYF. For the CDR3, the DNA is TGTGCCAGCAGTGTTGGCCCGGGACAGGGTGTCCACGAGCAGTACTTC.

The CDR3 coding sequence is TGTGCCAGCAGCCAAAACAGGGGGGTCAACATTCAGTACTTC. Translation gives CASSQNRGVNIQYF. The chain links TRBV7-2 to TRBJ2-4, with TRBD1 matching over 8 bases. Germline CDR1 and CDR2: SGHTA and FQGNSA. The junction had 7 bases not matched to a gene; V was cut back by 5 bases and J by 7 bases. The CDR3 runs to 14 residues.

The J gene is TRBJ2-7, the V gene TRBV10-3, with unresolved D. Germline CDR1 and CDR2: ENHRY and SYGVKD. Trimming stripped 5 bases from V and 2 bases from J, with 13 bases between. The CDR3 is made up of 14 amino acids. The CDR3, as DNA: TGTGCCATCAGTACGACACTGATGGCCTACGAGCAGTACTTC. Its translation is CAISTTLMAYEQYF.

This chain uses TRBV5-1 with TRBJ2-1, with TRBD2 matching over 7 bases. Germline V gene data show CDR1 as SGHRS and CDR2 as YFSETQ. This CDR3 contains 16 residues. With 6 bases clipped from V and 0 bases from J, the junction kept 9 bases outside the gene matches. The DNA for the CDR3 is TGCGCCAGCATCCCCTCGCGGGGGAGCTCCTACAATGAGCAGTTCTTC. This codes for CASIPSRGSSYNEQFF.

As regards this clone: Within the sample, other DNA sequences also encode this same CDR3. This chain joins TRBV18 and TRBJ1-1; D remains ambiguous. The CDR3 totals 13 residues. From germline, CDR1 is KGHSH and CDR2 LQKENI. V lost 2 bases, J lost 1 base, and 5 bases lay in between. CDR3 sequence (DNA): TGTGCCAGCTCACCAGGGCAGAACACTGAAGCTTTCTTT. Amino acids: CASSPGQNTEAFF.

CDR3 DNA: TGTGCCAGCAGCCTTAGCGGGAGAACCTACAATGAGCAGTTCTTC. Its protein product is CASSLSGRTYNEQFF. This chain uses TRBV11-3 with TRBJ2-1, with 9 bases matching TRBD2. The CDR3 sequence is 15 residues long. Trimming removed 5 bases from V and 2 bases from J; junction bases left unmatched: 4. The germline CDR1 and CDR2 sequences are SGHNT and YENEEA.

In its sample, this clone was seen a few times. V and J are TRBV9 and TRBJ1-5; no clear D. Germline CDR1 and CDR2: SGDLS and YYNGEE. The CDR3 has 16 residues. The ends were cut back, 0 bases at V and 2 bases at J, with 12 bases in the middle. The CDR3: CASSVGGSGGNQPQHF. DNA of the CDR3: TGTGCCAGCAGCGTAGGAGGGAGTGGAGGCAATCAGCCCCAGCATTTT.

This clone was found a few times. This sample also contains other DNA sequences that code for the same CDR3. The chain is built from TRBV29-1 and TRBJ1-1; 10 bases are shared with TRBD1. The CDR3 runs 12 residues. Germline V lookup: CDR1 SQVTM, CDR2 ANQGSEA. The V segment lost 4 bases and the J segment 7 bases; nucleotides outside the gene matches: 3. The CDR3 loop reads CSVGQGASEAFF. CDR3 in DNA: TGCAGCGTTGGACAGGGGGCCAGTGAAGCTTTCTTT.

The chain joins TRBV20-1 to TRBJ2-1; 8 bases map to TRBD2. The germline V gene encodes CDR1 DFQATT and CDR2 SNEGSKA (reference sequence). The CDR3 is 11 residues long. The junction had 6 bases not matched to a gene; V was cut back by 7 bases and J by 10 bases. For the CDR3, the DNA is TGCAGTGGTCTAGCGGGTAGGGAGCAGTTCTTC. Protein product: CSGLAGREQFF.